This TCR beta chain was identified in a study of T cell clonality in common variable immunodeficiency. Study-level findings and limits: CVID subjects showed higher TCRbeta clonality than healthy controls. CVID patient heterogeneity limited repertoire-clinical complication correlations. In common variable immunodeficiency, TCR beta chains reportedly carried fewer deletions and N-nucleotide insertions. Fewer TCRbeta clones were shared among CVID subjects than controls.

This CDR3 has 12 amino acids. CDR1 is SGHDT and CDR2 is YYEEEE in the germline V gene. Trimming removed 0 bases at V and 5 bases at J, with 3 bases between. This clone was recorded many times. What it recognizes is unknown. The observed sequence ends 3 residues before the CDR3 terminus, with the missing tail filled in from the germline J gene. The protocol was immunoSEQ multiplex PCR, while the TCRdb copy is restricted to in-frame clones and leaves out a portion. The sample contains tens of thousands of clones, none of them singletons. Source material: peripheral blood mononuclear cells. V gene TRBV5-6 combines with J gene TRBJ1-5; no firm D call. The clonotype originates from a person between 18 and 75 years old in good health. The CDR3 protein is CASSLVDQPQHF. Partial CDR3 DNA: TGTGCCAGCAGCTTGGTCGATCAGCCC.